This entry concerns a single TCR beta chain. The sample originates from a study of CD8+CD57+ T cells in acquired aplastic anemia. About the study: Across the sorted CD4+ and CD8+ cells, DNA amounts averaged roughly 3 ug.

The TCR beta profiling, which covered VDJ combination and CDR3 sequence, was carried out using genomic DNA as the template. One entry per CDR3 protein results from TCRdb running MiXCR on the reads. The sample includes 150,000 to 200,000 distinct CDR3 sequences, 40% to 55% of them seen just once. An expansion of CD8+CD57+ cells by flow cytometry had been shown in patients chosen for sequencing. V was pared by 8 bases and J by 4 bases, with 19 bases of the junction left unmatched. This CDR3 is built from 17 residues. The germline gives CDR1 LNHDA, CDR2 SQIVND (reference sequence). This receptor was identified in a human donor with aplastic anemia. The V call is TRBV19, the J call TRBJ1-2; TRBD1 matches at 7 bases. The sequencing input was sorted CD4+, CD8+, or CD8+CD57+ T cells (not recorded which) from PBMCs. The CDR3 region has the DNA TGTGCCAGTGCCGGCGGGGACAGAGAAGATCAACTCTATGGCTACACCTTC. It yields the protein CASAGGDREDQLYGYTF.